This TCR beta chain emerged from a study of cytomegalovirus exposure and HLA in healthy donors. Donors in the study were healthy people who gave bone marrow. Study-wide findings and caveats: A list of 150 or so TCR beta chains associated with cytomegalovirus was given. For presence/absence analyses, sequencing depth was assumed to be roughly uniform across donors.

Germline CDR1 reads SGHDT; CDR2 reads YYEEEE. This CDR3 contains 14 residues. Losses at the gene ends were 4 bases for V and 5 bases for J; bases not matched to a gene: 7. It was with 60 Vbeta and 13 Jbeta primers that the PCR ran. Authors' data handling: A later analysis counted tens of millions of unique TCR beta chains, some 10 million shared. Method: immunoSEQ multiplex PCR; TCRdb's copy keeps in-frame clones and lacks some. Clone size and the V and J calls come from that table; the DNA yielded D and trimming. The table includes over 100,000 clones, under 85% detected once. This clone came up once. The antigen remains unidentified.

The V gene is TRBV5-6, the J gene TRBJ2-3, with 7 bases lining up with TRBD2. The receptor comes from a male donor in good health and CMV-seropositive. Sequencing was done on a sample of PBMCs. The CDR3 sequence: CASSPRTSQDTQYF. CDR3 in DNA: TGTGCCAGCAGCCCGAGGACTAGTCAAGATACGCAGTATTTT.